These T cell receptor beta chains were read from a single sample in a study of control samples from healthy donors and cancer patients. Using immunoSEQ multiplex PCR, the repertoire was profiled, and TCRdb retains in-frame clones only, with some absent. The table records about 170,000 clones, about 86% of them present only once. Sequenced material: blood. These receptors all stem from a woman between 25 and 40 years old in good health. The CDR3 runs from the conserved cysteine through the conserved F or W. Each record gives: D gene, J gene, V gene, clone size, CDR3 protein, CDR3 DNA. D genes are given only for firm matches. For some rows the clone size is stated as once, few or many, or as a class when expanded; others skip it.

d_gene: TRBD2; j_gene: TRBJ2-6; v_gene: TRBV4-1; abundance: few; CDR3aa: CASSHRLAGGSGANVLTF; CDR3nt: TGCGCCAGCAGCCACCGTCTAGCGGGAGGCTCTGGGGCCAACGTCCTGACTTTC
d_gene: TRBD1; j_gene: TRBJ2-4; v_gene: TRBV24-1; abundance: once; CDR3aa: CATQGPRPQGAGEDIQYF; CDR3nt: TGTGCCACCCAGGGCCCCCGACCACAGGGGGCAGGCGAGGACATTCAGTACTTC
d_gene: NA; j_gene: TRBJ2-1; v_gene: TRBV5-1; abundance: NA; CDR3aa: CASRPSWGHINEQFF; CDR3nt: TGCGCCAGCCGACCGAGTTGGGGCCACATCAATGAGCAGTTCTTC
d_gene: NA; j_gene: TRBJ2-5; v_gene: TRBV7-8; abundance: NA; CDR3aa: CASRSGATQETQYF; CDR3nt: TGTGCCAGCAGGTCGGGGGCGACCCAAGAGACCCAGTACTTC
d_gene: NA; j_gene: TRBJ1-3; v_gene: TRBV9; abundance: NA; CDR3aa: CASSEDMRNTIYF; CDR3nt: TGTGCCAGCAGCGAGGACATGAGAAACACCATATATTTT
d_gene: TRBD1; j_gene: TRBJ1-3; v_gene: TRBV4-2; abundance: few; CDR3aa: CASSYRDRGLSDTIYF; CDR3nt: TGTGCCAGCAGCTACAGGGACAGGGGACTGAGTGACACCATATATTTT
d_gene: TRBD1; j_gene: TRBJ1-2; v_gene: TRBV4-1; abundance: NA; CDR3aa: CASTPGQGGGREGYTF; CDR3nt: TGCGCCAGCACCCCGGGACAGGGTGGAGGCCGGGAGGGCTACACCTTC
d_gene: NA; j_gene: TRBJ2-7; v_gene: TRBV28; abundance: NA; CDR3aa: CASSSVREQYF; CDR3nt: TGTGCCAGCAGTTCCGTCCGCGAGCAGTACTTC
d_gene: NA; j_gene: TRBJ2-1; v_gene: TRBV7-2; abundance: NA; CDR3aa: CASSQMHNEQFF; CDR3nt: TGTGCCAGCAGCCAAATGCACAATGAGCAGTTCTTC
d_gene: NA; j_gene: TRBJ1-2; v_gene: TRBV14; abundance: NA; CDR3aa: CASSHQIGGTYGYTF; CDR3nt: TGTGCCAGCAGCCACCAAATCGGGGGCACGTATGGCTACACCTTC
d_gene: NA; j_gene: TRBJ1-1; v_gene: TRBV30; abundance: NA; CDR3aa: CAWRRTQNTEAFF; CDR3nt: TGTGCCTGGAGGCGGACACAGAACACTGAAGCTTTCTTT
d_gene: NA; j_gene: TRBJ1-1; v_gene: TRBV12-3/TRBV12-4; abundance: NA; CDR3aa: CASRYHVEVEAFF; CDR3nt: TGTGCCAGCAGGTACCACGTTGAAGTCGAAGCTTTCTTT
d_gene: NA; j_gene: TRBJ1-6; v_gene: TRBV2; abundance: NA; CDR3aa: CASSAPTGANSPLHF; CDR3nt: TGTGCCAGCAGTGCCCCGACAGGTGCTAATTCACCCCTCCACTTT
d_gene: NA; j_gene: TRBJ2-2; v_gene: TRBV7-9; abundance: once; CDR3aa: CASSPPSVAGELFF; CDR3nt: TGTGCCAGCAGCCCCCCTAGTGTCGCCGGGGAGCTGTTTTTT
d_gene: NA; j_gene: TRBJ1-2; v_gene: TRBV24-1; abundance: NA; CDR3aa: CATRDVDGYTF; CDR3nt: TGTGCCACCAGGGACGTAGATGGCTACACCTTC
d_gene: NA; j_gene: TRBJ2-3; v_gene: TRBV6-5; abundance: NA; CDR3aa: CASSSPTVQTDTQYF; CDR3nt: TGTGCCAGCAGTTCCCCGACTGTACAAACAGATACGCAGTATTTT
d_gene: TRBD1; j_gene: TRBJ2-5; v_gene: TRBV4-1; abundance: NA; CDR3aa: CASSLPDRQETQYF; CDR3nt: TGCGCCAGCAGCCTCCCGGACAGGCAAGAGACCCAGTACTTC
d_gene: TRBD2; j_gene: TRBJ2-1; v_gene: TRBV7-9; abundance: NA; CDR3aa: CASSSRLAGQGEEQFF; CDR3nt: TGTGCCAGCAGCTCTAGACTAGCGGGGCAAGGGGAGGAGCAGTTCTTC
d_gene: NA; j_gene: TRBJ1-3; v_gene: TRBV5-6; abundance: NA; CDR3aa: CASSFGSGSGNTIYF; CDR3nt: TGTGCCAGCAGCTTTGGGTCAGGGTCTGGAAACACCATATATTTT
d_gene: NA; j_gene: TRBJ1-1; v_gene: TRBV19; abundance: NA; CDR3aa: CASSSGRVGDTEAFF; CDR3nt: TGTGCCAGTAGTAGTGGGCGAGTTGGGGACACTGAAGCTTTCTTT
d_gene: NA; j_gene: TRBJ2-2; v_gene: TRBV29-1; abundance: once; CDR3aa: CSVGHNTGELFF; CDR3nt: TGCAGCGTAGGCCATAACACCGGGGAGCTGTTTTTT
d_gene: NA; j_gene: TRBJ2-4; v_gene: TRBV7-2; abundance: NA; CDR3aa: CASSLRLAKNIQYF; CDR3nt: TGTGCCAGCAGCTTAAGGCTAGCCAAAAACATTCAGTACTTC
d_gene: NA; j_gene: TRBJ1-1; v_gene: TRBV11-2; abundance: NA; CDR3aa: CASSPGSRGTEAFF; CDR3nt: TGTGCCAGCAGCCCGGGATCCCGGGGGACTGAAGCTTTCTTT
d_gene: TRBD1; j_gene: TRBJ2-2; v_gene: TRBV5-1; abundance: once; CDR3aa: CASSLTTGGMRELFF; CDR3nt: TGCGCCAGCAGCCTGACGACAGGGGGTATGAGGGAGCTGTTTTTT
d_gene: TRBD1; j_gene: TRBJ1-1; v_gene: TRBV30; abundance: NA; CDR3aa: CAWSEVPGQGAFF; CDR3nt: TGTGCCTGGAGCGAAGTTCCGGGACAGGGGGCTTTCTTT
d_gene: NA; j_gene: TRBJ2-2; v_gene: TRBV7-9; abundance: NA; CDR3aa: CASSTRTENTGELFF; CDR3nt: TGTGCCAGCAGCACAAGGACGGAGAACACCGGGGAGCTGTTTTTT
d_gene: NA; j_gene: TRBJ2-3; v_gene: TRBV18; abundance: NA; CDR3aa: CASSPPTGHRDTQYF; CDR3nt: TGTGCCAGCTCACCACCAACAGGTCATAGAGATACGCAGTATTTT